This T cell receptor (beta chain) was sequenced during a study of human T cells and chemical hapten exposure. This CDR3 has 14 amino acids. Trimming at V came to 6 bases and at J to 0 bases, leaving 5 bases not matched to a gene. The germline CDR1 and CDR2 sequences are DFQATT and SNEGSKA (reference sequence). TCRdb used MiXCR to reprocess the RACE reads, holding one entry per CDR3 protein. The sample gives 65,000 to 85,000 distinct CDR3 sequences, 10% to 15% of which show up once; about 3.7% is in the top ten. Time point meaning: patch test 1, 2 weeks after DPC sensitization. Treatment specified: therapeutic diphenylcyclopropenone sensitization with weekly scalp DPC. There are a few counts of this clonotype.

The sequencing here drew on whole blood, taken in connection with sensitization to the hapten diphenylcyclopropenone (DPC). The origin of this receptor is a woman between 55 and 75 years old with alopecia areata. Some clones in this sample may be carry-over from other donors' samples. The chain couples TRBV20-1 to TRBJ2-3; TRBD1 matches at 8 bases. The CDR3 DNA reads as TGCAGTGCAGACAGGGGCGAAAGCACAGATACGCAGTATTTT. The encoded protein is CSADRGESTDTQYF.